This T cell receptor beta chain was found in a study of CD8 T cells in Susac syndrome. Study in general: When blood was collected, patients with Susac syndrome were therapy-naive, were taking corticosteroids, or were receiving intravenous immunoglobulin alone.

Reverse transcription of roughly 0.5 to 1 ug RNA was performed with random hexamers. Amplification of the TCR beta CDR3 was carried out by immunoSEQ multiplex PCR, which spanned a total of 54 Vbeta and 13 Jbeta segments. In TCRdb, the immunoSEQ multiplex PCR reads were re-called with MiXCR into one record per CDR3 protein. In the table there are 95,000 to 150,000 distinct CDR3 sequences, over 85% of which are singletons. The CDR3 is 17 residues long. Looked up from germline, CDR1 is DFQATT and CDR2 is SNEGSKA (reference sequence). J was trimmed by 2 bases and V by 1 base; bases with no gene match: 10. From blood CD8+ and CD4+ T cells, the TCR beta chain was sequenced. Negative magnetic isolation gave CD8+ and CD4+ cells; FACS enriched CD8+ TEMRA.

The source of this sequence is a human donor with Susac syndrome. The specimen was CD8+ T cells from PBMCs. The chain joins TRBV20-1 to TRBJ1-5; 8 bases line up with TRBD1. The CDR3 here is CSARGGQGEAGNQPQHF. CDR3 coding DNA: TGCAGTGCTAGAGGTGGACAGGGTGAGGCGGGCAATCAGCCCCAGCATTTT.